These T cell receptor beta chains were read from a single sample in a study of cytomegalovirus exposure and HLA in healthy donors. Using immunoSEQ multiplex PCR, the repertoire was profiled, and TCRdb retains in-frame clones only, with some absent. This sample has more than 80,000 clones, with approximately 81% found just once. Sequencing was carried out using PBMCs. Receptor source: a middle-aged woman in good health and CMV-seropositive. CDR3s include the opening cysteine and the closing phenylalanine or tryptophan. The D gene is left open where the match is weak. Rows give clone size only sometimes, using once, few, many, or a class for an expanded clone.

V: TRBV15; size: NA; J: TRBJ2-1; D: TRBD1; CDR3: CATSRDSRGTYNEQFF; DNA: TGTGCCACCAGCAGAGATAGCAGGGGGACCTACAATGAGCAGTTCTTC
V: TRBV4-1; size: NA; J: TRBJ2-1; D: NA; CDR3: CASSQGWGHPGNEQFF; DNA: TGCGCCAGCAGCCAAGGGTGGGGACACCCGGGTAATGAGCAGTTCTTC
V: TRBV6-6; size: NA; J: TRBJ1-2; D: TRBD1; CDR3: CASSPSPTGLGGYTF; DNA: TGTGCCAGCAGTCCTAGCCCGACAGGGTTAGGTGGCTACACCTTC
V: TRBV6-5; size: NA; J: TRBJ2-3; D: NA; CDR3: CASSFGQPSTDTQYF; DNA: TGTGCCAGCAGTTTCGGACAGCCGAGCACAGATACGCAGTATTTT
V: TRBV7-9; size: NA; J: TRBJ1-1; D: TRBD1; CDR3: CASSPRTGGLAEAFF; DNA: TGTGCCAGCAGCCCACGGACAGGGGGCCTCGCTGAAGCTTTCTTT
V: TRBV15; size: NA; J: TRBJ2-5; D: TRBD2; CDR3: CATSRDLPAGVNATQYF; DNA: TGTGCCACCAGCAGAGATCTCCCAGCGGGAGTCAATGCGACCCAGTACTTC
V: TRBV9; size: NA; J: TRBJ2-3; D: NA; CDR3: CASSVVGFSTDTQYF; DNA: TGTGCCAGCAGCGTAGTGGGCTTTAGCACAGATACGCAGTATTTT
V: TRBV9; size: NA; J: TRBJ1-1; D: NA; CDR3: CASSVGVLHTEAFF; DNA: TGTGCCAGCAGCGTAGGAGTCTTACACACTGAAGCTTTCTTT
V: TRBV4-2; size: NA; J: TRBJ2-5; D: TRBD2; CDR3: CASSQEYGAGGWETQYF; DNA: TGTGCCAGCAGCCAAGAATATGGTGCGGGAGGCTGGGAGACCCAGTACTTC
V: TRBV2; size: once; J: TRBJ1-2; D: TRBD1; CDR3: CASSHRGLGYGYTF; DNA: TGTGCCAGCAGTCACAGGGGGCTGGGCTATGGCTACACCTTC
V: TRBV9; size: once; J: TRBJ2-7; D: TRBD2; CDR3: CASSVGGLAAYEQYF; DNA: TGTGCCAGCAGCGTCGGAGGACTAGCGGCTTACGAGCAGTACTTC
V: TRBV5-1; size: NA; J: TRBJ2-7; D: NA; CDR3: CASSLGVGAGTFQFSSYEQYF; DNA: TGCGCCAGCAGCTTGGGGGTAGGGGCGGGGACCTTCCAGTTTAGTTCCTACGAGCAGTACTTC
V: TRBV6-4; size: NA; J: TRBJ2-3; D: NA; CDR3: CASSETTTDTQYF; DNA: TGTGCCAGCAGTGAAACAACCACAGATACGCAGTATTTT
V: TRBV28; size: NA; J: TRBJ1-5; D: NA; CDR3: CASSFTGQNQPQHF; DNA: TGTGCCAGCAGTTTTACAGGCCAGAATCAGCCCCAGCATTTT
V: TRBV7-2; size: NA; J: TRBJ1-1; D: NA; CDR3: CASSPPMNTEAFF; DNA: TGTGCCAGCAGCCCTCCTATGAACACTGAAGCTTTCTTT
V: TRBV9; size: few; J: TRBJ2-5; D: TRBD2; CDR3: CASSVVGLEEETQYF; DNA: TGTGCCAGCAGCGTAGTAGGACTAGAGGAGGAGACCCAGTACTTC
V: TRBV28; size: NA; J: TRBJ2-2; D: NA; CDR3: CASSSLRPVGGELFF; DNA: TGTGCCAGCAGTTCACTCAGGCCCGTAGGAGGGGAGCTGTTTTTT
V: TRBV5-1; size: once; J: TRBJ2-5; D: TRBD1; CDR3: CASSFGQGDREQYF; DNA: TGCGCCAGCAGCTTTGGACAGGGGGATAGAGAGCAGTACTTC
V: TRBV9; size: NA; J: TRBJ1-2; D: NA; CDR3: CASSVGTLTGGYTF; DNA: TGTGCCAGCAGCGTAGGGACACTCACGGGTGGCTACACCTTC
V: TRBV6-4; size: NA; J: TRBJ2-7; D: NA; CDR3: CASSGGPNEQYF; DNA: TGTGCCAGCAGTGGCGGTCCCAACGAGCAGTACTTC
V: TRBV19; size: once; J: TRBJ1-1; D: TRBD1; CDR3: CASSRNRGGNTEAFF; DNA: TGTGCCAGTAGCCGGAACAGGGGAGGGAACACTGAAGCTTTCTTT
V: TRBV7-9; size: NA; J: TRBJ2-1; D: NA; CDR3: CASSPDLRSHYNEQFF; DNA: TGTGCCAGCAGCCCCGACCTGCGGAGCCATTACAATGAGCAGTTCTTC
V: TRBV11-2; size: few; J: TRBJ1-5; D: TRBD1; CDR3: CASSRQGPSNQPQHF; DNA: TGTGCCAGCAGCCGACAGGGGCCGAGCAATCAGCCCCAGCATTTT
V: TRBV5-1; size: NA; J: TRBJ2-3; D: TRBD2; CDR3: CASSAGLAGGLSTDTQYF; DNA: TGCGCCAGCAGCGCTGGACTAGCGGGAGGGCTAAGCACAGATACGCAGTATTTT
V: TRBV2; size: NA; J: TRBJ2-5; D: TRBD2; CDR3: CASRRQGLAGGETQYF; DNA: TGTGCCAGCAGAAGACAGGGACTAGCGGGTGGCGAGACCCAGTACTTC
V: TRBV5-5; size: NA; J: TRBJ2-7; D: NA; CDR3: CASSLVVGDGYEQYF; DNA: TGTGCCAGCAGCTTGGTTGTTGGAGATGGATACGAGCAGTACTTC
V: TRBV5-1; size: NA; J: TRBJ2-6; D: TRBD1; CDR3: CASSFVGTAKSSGANVLTF; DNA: TGCGCCAGCAGCTTCGTGGGGACAGCAAAGAGCTCTGGGGCCAACGTCCTGACTTTC
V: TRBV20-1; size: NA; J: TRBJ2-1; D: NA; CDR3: CRASGSDEQFF; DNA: TGCAGGGCCTCAGGATCGGATGAGCAGTTCTTC
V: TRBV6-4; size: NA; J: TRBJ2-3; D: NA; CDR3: CASSVAGLPTDTQYF; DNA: TGTGCCAGCAGTGTGGCGGGGCTACCCACAGATACGCAGTATTTT
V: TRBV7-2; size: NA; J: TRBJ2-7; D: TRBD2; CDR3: CASSRTLAGVYEQYF; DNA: TGTGCCAGCAGCCGCACACTAGCGGGAGTCTACGAGCAGTACTTC
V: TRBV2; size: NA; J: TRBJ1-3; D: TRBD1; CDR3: CASSSDGTEVNTIYF; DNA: TGTGCCAGCAGCTCCGATGGGACAGAGGTGAACACCATATATTTT
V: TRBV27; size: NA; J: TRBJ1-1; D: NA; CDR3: CASSGTKNTEAFF; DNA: TGTGCCAGCAGCGGGACAAAGAACACTGAAGCTTTCTTT
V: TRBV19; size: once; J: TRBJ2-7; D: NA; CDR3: CASSIVRESQEQYF; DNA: TGTGCCAGTAGTATAGTCCGGGAGTCTCAAGAGCAGTACTTC
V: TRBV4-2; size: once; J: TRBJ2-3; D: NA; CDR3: CASSSRGTDTQYF; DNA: TGTGCCAGCAGCAGCCGGGGCACAGATACGCAGTATTTT
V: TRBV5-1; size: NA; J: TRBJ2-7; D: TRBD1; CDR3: CASSFRTDRSLYEQYF; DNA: TGCGCCAGCAGCTTTCGGACGGACAGGTCCCTCTACGAGCAGTACTTC
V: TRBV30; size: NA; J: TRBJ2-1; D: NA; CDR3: CAWSRQRAPNEQFF; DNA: TGTGCCTGGAGTCGCCAGCGGGCCCCCAATGAGCAGTTCTTC
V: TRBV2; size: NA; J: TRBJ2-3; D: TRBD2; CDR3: CASSWDSGRLGDTQYF; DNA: TGTGCCAGCAGTTGGGATAGCGGGAGGCTGGGAGATACGCAGTATTTT
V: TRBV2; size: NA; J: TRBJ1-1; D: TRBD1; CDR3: CASSQRQGTEAFF; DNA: TGTGCCAGCAGTCAGCGACAGGGGACTGAAGCTTTCTTT
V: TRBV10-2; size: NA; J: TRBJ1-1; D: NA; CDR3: CASSLRQNTEAFF; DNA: TGCGCCAGCAGCCTTAGACAGAACACTGAAGCTTTCTTT